This entry lists 14 T cell receptor beta chains sequenced from one sample in a study of response to subunit inactivated influenza vaccine listed by TCRdb under 2018. The library was built by means of RT-PCR. Reads for this sample came from an Illumina HiSeq 2500. TCRdb itself trimmed the public reads at Q25 with fastp, ran MiXCR and retained productive beta chains. Here each entry gathers all rows of one CDR3 protein and keeps the most common genes and DNA. In this sample the table shows about 540,000 distinct CDR3 sequences, roughly 25% of which occur a single time. Clones ranked in the top ten supply about 3% of the sample. The sample was also reused in another study, on T cells expressing NK-cell markers. The second source states: TCR beta cDNA libraries were prepared using 5'RACE template switching, which introduced a universal primer site and unique molecular identifiers.

The material sequenced was CD4+ T cells sorted from PBMCs, taken 12 days after vaccination. The receptor set was obtained from a man between 50 and 59 years old who received an inactivated influenza vaccine. Donor details come from another sample of the same person, matched by shared clones.

J is TRBJ1-2 and V is TRBV12-3 or TRBV12-4; possible D gene TRBD1, 6 bases. V was clipped by 5 bases and J by 4 bases, with 14 bases between them. The CDR3 is made up of 14 amino acids. The CDR3 spells CASSIQGYGYGYTF. The CDR3 nucleotides are TGTGCCAGCAGTATACAGGGCTACGGCTATGGCTACACCTTC.

Comments on this clonotype: A much bigger clone sits one base away, suggesting this may be a read error. The genes are TRBV4-3 and TRBJ1-5, with D unresolved. Germline V gene sequence: CDR1 LGHNA, CDR2 YSLEER. Trimming stripped 0 bases from V and 5 bases from J, with 5 bases between. CDR3 size: 13 residues. In DNA form, the CDR3 reads TGCGCCAGCAGCCAAGATGGGGATCAGCCCCAGCATTTT. It translates to CASSQDGDQPQHF.

In this sample, this clonotype turned up a few times. The rearrangement uses TRBV5-6 and TRBJ2-1, with TRBD2 matching 7 bases. Germline CDR1 SGHDT, CDR2 YYEEEE. The V and J ends lost 2 bases and 3 bases, in that order; junction bases with no gene match: 5. This CDR3 is built from 15 residues. The CDR3 spells CASSFSLAVYNEQFF. Here the CDR3 DNA reads TGTGCCAGCAGCTTTAGCCTAGCGGTCTACAATGAGCAGTTCTTC.

This clonotype was detected a few times. The V call is TRBV7-2, the J call TRBJ2-7; 7 bases agree with TRBD1. This CDR3 spans 15 amino acids. CDR1 and CDR2 (germline): SGHTA, FQGNSA. With V trimmed by 6 bases and J by 1 base, 9 bases remained unmatched. CDR3 sequence reads: CASSQGRDRSYEQYF. CDR3 sequence (DNA): TGTGCCAGCAGTCAGGGACGGGACAGATCCTACGAGCAGTACTTC.

The chain recombines TRBV28 with TRBJ2-1, with D unclear. This CDR3 is 12 amino acids long. Germline lookup yields CDR1 MDHEN and CDR2 SYDVKM. The V gene lost 5 bases and the J gene lost 10 bases, with 12 bases spanning the gap. CDR3 sequence reads: CASSQIDTEQFF. The CDR3 DNA reads TGTGCCAGCAGTCAGATAGACACGGAGCAGTTCTTC.

This clonotype has more than one count but fewer than ten. The CDR3 DNA reads TGTGCCAGCAGCTGGGGACAGGGAGACACCGGGGAGCTGTTTTTT. It codes for CASSWGQGDTGELFF. The rearrangement uses TRBV5-5 and TRBJ2-2, with TRBD1 matching 9 bases. CDR1 and CDR2 (germline): SGHKS, YYEKEE (reference sequence). The ends lost 3 bases at V and 3 bases at J; junction bases unmatched: 3. The CDR3 has 15 amino acids.

Only a few counts were recorded for this clonotype. The rearrangement uses TRBV20-1 and TRBJ2-7; D is possibly TRBD1 or TRBD2 (5 bases each). Germline CDR1 and CDR2: DFQATT and SNEGSKA (reference sequence). The ends were cut back, 4 bases at V and 1 base at J, with 14 bases in the middle. The CDR3 loop spans 14 amino acids. In nucleotides, the CDR3 is TGCAGTGCTATAGTGGGGGACGGTTCCTACGAGCAGTACTTC. This gives the protein CSAIVGDGSYEQYF.

The rearrangement uses TRBV30 and TRBJ2-1, with 9 bases identical to TRBD2. The CDR3 runs 14 residues. Germline V lookup: CDR1 GTSNPN, CDR2 SVGIG (reference sequence). J lost 9 bases, V lost 7 bases, and 13 bases had no gene match. The CDR3 loop reads CALNIAGVRFEQFF. CDR3 DNA: TGTGCCTTGAACATAGCGGGAGTGAGGTTTGAGCAGTTCTTC.

The V gene is TRBV30, the J gene TRBJ2-7; no definite D call. The CDR3 is 11 amino acids. Trimming took off 2 bases at V and 3 bases at J, with 5 bases between the two ends. Germline V gives CDR1 GTSNPN, CDR2 SVGIG (reference sequence). The CDR3 nucleotides read TGTGCCTGGAGTCGACGCTACGAGCAGTACTTC. Translation gives CAWSRRYEQYF.

This clonotype was picked up a small number of times. V and J are TRBV29-1 and TRBJ1-2; no clear D. Trimming took 2 bases from V and 4 from J, leaving 11 bases between them. CDR1 SQVTM and CDR2 ANQGSEA come from the germline V gene. CDR3 length equals 13 residues. The chain's CDR3 is CSVEQTRGYGYTF. The CDR3 bases are TGCAGCGTTGAACAGACTCGGGGCTATGGCTACACCTTC.

This clonotype has just a few counts. The gene calls are TRBV5-5 and TRBJ2-2, with 9 bases identical to TRBD2. V lost 0 bases and J lost 4; bases outside the gene matches: 7. Germline lookup yields CDR1 SGHKS and CDR2 YYEKEE (reference sequence). This CDR3 comprises 17 residues. The CDR3 region is CASSLVGVRGGTGELFF. The CDR3 DNA follows: TGTGCCAGCAGCTTGGTCGGTGTGCGGGGGGGCACCGGGGAGCTGTTTTTT.

V usage is TRBV11-1 and J usage is TRBJ2-1, with 9 bases lining up with TRBD2. The CDR3 length is 18 residues. The ends lost 6 bases at V and 5 bases at J; junction bases unmatched: 17. From germline, CDR1 is SGHAT and CDR2 FQDESV (reference sequence). CDR3 sequence (DNA): TGTGCCAGCAGTTGGGGACTAGCTAGACGGCCGGTTAACAATGAGCAGTTCTTC. Translation: CASSWGLARRPVNNEQFF.

The V and J genes are TRBV20-1 and TRBJ2-5, with 8 bases fitting TRBD1. Per germline, CDR1 DFQATT and CDR2 SNEGSKA (reference sequence). The CDR3 is 14 amino acids. Trimming at V came to 3 bases and at J to 5 bases, leaving 8 bases not matched to a gene. CDR3 nucleotide sequence: TGCAGTGCTAGGGCCCGGACAGGGTGGGAGACCCAGTACTTC. Residues: CSARARTGWETQYF.

This clonotype was counted at least ten times. This chain joins TRBV7-3 and TRBJ2-3, with 13 positions matching TRBD2. Germline V gene sequence: CDR1 SGHTA, CDR2 FQGTGA. V trimming: 5 bases; J trimming: 2 bases; junction bases outside the gene matches: 7. The CDR3 covers 17 residues. The CDR3 region has the DNA TGTGCCAGCAGCCGAAAACTAGCGGGAGGGGTCACAGATACGCAGTATTTT. Its protein is CASSRKLAGGVTDTQYF.